A selection of T cell receptor beta chains follows, all from one sample in a study of CD8+ T cells in alopecia areata. Clones were read by immunoSEQ multiplex PCR, and TCRdb kept only the in-frame ones, dropping some. The sample gives 150,000 to 200,000 clones, approximately 67% of which show up once; 1.3% is in the top ten. The specimen comprised CD4+ T cells sorted from blood, sampled around week 50, from a patient treated with tofacitinib. The receptor source for this set is a human donor with alopecia areata. The CDR3 runs from the conserved cysteine through the conserved F or W. Fields, in order: clone size, J gene, V gene, D gene, CDR3 protein, CDR3 DNA. D genes are given only for firm matches. A clone size is listed for some rows: how often the clone was seen (once, few, many), or a class if it is expanded.

size: .; J: TRBJ2-1; V: TRBV27; D: TRBD2; CDR3: CASTLAGGEQFF; DNA: TGTGCCAGCACCCTAGCGGGGGGGGAGCAGTTCTTC
size: many; J: TRBJ1-4; V: TRBV9; D: .; CDR3: CASSVGIREKLFF; DNA: TGTGCCAGCAGCGTAGGAATCAGGGAAAAACTGTTTTTT
size: .; J: TRBJ1-2; V: TRBV15; D: .; CDR3: CATSTREANYGYTF; DNA: TGTGCCACCAGCACCCGCGAAGCTAACTATGGCTACACCTTC
size: .; J: TRBJ2-3; V: TRBV6-5; D: TRBD2; CDR3: CASSATSGGTDTQYF; DNA: TGTGCCAGCAGTGCGACTAGCGGCGGCACAGATACGCAGTATTTT
size: .; J: TRBJ2-3; V: TRBV7-8; D: TRBD2; CDR3: CASSLPSGYTDTQYF; DNA: TGTGCCAGCAGCTTACCTAGCGGGTACACAGATACGCAGTATTTT
size: .; J: TRBJ1-6; V: TRBV30; D: .; CDR3: CAWSLQAPRLGSPLHF; DNA: TGTGCCTGGAGCCTACAAGCCCCTCGTTTGGGTTCACCCCTCCACTTT
size: few; J: TRBJ2-7; V: TRBV13; D: .; CDR3: CASTRTDHEQYF; DNA: TGTGCCAGCACCAGGACGGACCACGAGCAGTACTTC
size: .; J: TRBJ2-1; V: TRBV2; D: .; CDR3: CASSEGGSEQFF; DNA: TGTGCCAGCAGTGAAGGAGGGTCTGAGCAGTTCTTC
size: .; J: TRBJ1-2; V: TRBV29-1; D: TRBD1; CDR3: CSVGDRSYGYTF; DNA: TGCAGCGTTGGGGACAGGAGCTATGGCTACACCTTC
size: .; J: TRBJ2-1; V: TRBV20-1; D: .; CDR3: CSAPNRNEQFF; DNA: TGCAGTGCACCGAACAGGAATGAGCAGTTCTTC
size: few; J: TRBJ1-2; V: TRBV9; D: TRBD1; CDR3: CASSAGQEAWGYGYTF; DNA: TGTGCCAGCAGCGCCGGACAGGAGGCCTGGGGCTATGGCTACACCTTC
size: .; J: TRBJ2-1; V: TRBV11-2; D: .; CDR3: CASSLDPWAAQFF; DNA: TGTGCCAGCAGCTTAGATCCGTGGGCTGCACAGTTCTTC
size: once; J: TRBJ2-3; V: TRBV14; D: .; CDR3: CASSQDWRSTDTQYF; DNA: TGTGCCAGCAGCCAAGACTGGAGGAGCACAGATACGCAGTATTTT
size: .; J: TRBJ1-6; V: TRBV30; D: .; CDR3: CAWSPSRSNSPLHF; DNA: TGTGCCTGGAGTCCTTCGAGGTCTAATTCACCCCTCCACTTT
size: .; J: TRBJ1-2; V: TRBV7-2; D: .; CDR3: CASSWTRDNYGYTF; DNA: TGTGCCAGCAGCTGGACTCGGGACAACTATGGCTACACCTTC
size: few; J: TRBJ2-7; V: TRBV7-2; D: TRBD1; CDR3: CASSQDRVNEQYF; DNA: TGTGCCAGCAGCCAGGACAGGGTCAACGAGCAGTACTTC
size: .; J: TRBJ2-4; V: TRBV25-1; D: TRBD2; CDR3: CASSGSGPTKNIQYF; DNA: TGTGCCAGCAGTGGTAGCGGGCCTACCAAAAACATTCAGTACTTC
size: .; J: TRBJ2-1; V: TRBV30; D: .; CDR3: CAWEPDNFNEQFF; DNA: TGTGCCTGGGAACCGGACAATTTTAATGAGCAGTTCTTC
size: .; J: TRBJ2-7; V: TRBV14; D: .; CDR3: CASSQLGLESYEQYF; DNA: TGTGCCAGCAGCCAATTGGGGCTAGAGTCCTACGAGCAGTACTTC
size: .; J: TRBJ1-1; V: TRBV9; D: .; CDR3: CASSVAANTEAFF; DNA: TGTGCCAGCAGCGTGGCAGCAAACACTGAAGCTTTCTTT
size: once; J: TRBJ1-1; V: TRBV30; D: TRBD1; CDR3: CAGEVRGGTEAFF; DNA: TGTGCCGGCGAGGTCAGGGGGGGCACTGAAGCTTTCTTT
size: .; J: TRBJ1-1; V: TRBV29-1; D: .; CDR3: CSVEGQLNTEAFF; DNA: TGCAGCGTTGAAGGACAGTTGAACACTGAAGCTTTCTTT
size: .; J: TRBJ2-3; V: TRBV29-1; D: .; CDR3: CSVVGDTQYF; DNA: TGCAGCGTTGTCGGAGATACGCAGTATTTT
size: .; J: TRBJ2-5; V: TRBV5-1; D: .; CDR3: CASSLYLQAGEQETQYF; DNA: TGCGCCAGCAGCTTGTACCTTCAGGCGGGCGAACAAGAGACCCAGTACTTC
size: .; J: TRBJ1-1; V: TRBV7-9; D: .; CDR3: CASSPFTALEAFF; DNA: TGTGCCAGCAGCCCCTTTACAGCCCTTGAAGCTTTCTTT
size: .; J: TRBJ1-2; V: TRBV5-6; D: .; CDR3: CASSHKGPTYGYTF; DNA: TGTGCCAGCAGCCACAAGGGACCGACCTATGGCTACACCTTC
size: many; J: TRBJ2-5; V: TRBV23-1; D: .; CDR3: CASSPQGHPRETQYF; DNA: TGCGCCAGCAGTCCCCAGGGACACCCCAGAGAGACCCAGTACTTC
size: .; J: TRBJ1-1; V: TRBV29-1; D: .; CDR3: CSDLGRDGTEAFF; DNA: TGCAGCGACCTGGGCAGGGATGGGACTGAAGCTTTCTTT
size: .; J: TRBJ2-5; V: TRBV14; D: TRBD2; CDR3: CASSTLASRETQYF; DNA: TGTGCCAGCAGCACACTAGCGAGTCGGGAGACCCAGTACTTC
size: .; J: TRBJ2-7; V: TRBV30; D: TRBD1; CDR3: CAWSPTGQAHEQYF; DNA: TGTGCCTGGAGTCCCACCGGACAGGCCCACGAGCAGTACTTC
size: .; J: TRBJ2-5; V: TRBV10-2; D: .; CDR3: CASSESETQYF; DNA: TGCGCCAGCAGTGAGTCGGAGACCCAGTACTTC
size: .; J: TRBJ2-2; V: TRBV29-1; D: .; CDR3: CSVGTPVGNTGELFF; DNA: TGCAGCGTTGGTACCCCGGTCGGGAACACCGGGGAGCTGTTTTTT
size: .; J: TRBJ2-5; V: TRBV4-2; D: TRBD1; CDR3: CASSQDTGQGGETQYF; DNA: TGTGCCAGCAGCCAAGATACCGGACAGGGTGGAGAGACCCAGTACTTC
size: .; J: TRBJ2-7; V: TRBV18; D: .; CDR3: CASSPPRRQTTYEQYF; DNA: TGTGCCAGCTCACCACCGAGGAGACAGACCACCTACGAGCAGTACTTC
size: .; J: TRBJ2-7; V: TRBV29-1; D: .; CDR3: CSVGPGGPYEQYF; DNA: TGCAGCGTTGGGCCTGGGGGGCCCTACGAGCAGTACTTC
size: .; J: TRBJ1-6; V: TRBV7-9; D: .; CDR3: CASSVRGGTDSPLHF; DNA: TGTGCCAGCAGCGTAAGGGGGGGTACCGATTCACCCCTCCACTTT
size: .; J: TRBJ2-3; V: TRBV19; D: .; CDR3: CASSIRDTQYF; DNA: TGTGCCAGTAGTATCCGCGATACGCAGTATTTT
size: .; J: TRBJ1-2; V: TRBV25-1; D: .; CDR3: CASSDPSTVNYGYTF; DNA: TGTGCCAGCAGTGACCCCAGTACCGTGAACTATGGCTACACCTTC
size: .; J: TRBJ1-6; V: TRBV15; D: .; CDR3: CATSPGTNSPLHF; DNA: TGTGCCACCAGCCCAGGGACGAATTCACCCCTCCACTTT